This TCR beta chain was sequenced for a study of Graves' ophthalmopathy and Graves' hyperthyroidism. For donors with ophthalmopathy, the disease showed moderate-to-severe activity, reached CAS ≥3 and NOSPECS ≥4, and had lasted under 3 months. None of the included patients had other autoimmune diseases, uncontrolled infections, pregnancy or lactation, as these led to exclusion. Amplification targeted the TCR beta CDR3 regions, with RNA transcripts as the source material. RT-PCR in the first round used HTBI primers; a second-round multiplex PCR followed. TCRdb reanalysed the multiplex PCR reads using MiXCR and keeps one entry per CDR3 protein. The sample has under 350,000 distinct CDR3 sequences, roughly a sixth seen once. Germline assignment: CDR1 MNHEY and CDR2 SVGAGI. The CDR3 runs to 15 residues. Unmatched junction bases numbered 6, after V lost 2 bases and J lost 4 bases. This clonotype showed up many times. Its antigen is unidentified. The missing conserved phenylalanine or tryptophan at the end of this CDR3 makes a read error likely.

Notes on the study in general: Most expanded thyroid clonotypes above 0.001 frequency also appeared in blood.

V and J are TRBV6-5 and TRBJ1-2; 8 bases match TRBD1. The sequence came from an adult man with Graves' ophthalmopathy. The sample consisted of peripheral blood. CDR3 sequence reads: CASSYRRQGIYGYTL. The CDR3 region has the DNA TGTGCCAGCAGTTACAGGAGACAGGGGATCTATGGCTACACCCTC.